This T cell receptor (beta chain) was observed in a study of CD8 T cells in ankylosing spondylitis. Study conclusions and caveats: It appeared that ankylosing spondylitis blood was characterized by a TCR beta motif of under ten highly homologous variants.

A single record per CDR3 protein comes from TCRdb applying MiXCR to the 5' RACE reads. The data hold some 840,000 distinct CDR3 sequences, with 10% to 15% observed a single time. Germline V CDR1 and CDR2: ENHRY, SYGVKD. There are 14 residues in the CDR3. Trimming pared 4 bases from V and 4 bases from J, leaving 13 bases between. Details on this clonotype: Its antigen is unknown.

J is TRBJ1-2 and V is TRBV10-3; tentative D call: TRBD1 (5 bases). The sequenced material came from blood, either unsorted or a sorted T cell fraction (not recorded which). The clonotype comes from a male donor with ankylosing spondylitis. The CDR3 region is CAISGDGGSYGYTF. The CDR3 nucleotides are TGTGCCATCAGTGGGGATGGGGGTAGCTATGGCTACACCTTC.